This T cell receptor (beta chain) was captured in a study of cytomegalovirus exposure and HLA in healthy donors listed by TCRdb under 2017. In terms of the full investigation: According to an earlier analysis of 587 of the donors, roughly 180 million T cells yielded over 100 million unique TCR beta sequences and approximately 300 Gb of sequence data. Approximately 300 gigabases of sequencing data and roughly 81 million unique TCR sequences made up an early release that covered some 640 HLA-typed donors. The genetic ancestry cluster associated with self-reported Caucasian donors included around four fifths of the roughly 380 genotyped donors. The study aimed to test whether cataloging public T cell receptors could reveal signatures of past pathogen exposure. Using immunosequencing, the study profiled T cell repertoires from 550 to 750 subjects and related those repertoires to cytomegalovirus serostatus. Along with the approximately 620-subject first cohort, a separate validation cohort of 120 different subjects was used. To predict cytomegalovirus infection status, the study combined high-throughput TCR immunosequencing, statistical association of individual TCRs with disease status, and machine learning. A later analysis re-analyzed previously published TCR beta repertoires from hundreds of donors and added high-resolution HLA genotyping to study TCR occurrence patterns. Rather than using new phenotypic data, the later analysis identified candidate immune exposures from TCR beta sequences and from how often those sequences occurred across donors. An earlier analysis of some 600 of the donors applied high-throughput TCR beta sequencing to assess whether each TCR beta V gene segment acted as functional or pseudogenic. Alongside the repertoire data, information on donor age, sex, ethnicity and CMV serostatus was compiled. A later genetic analysis took genome-wide SNP genotypes for about 55% of the 666 donors and used that subset as a discovery cohort. All discovery cohort repertoires had been generated on a single sequencing platform. HLA typing covered class I and class II loci at four-digit resolution. The number of donors typed differed by locus, with about 629-630 for A, B, C, DRB1 and DQB1, roughly 520 for DQA1, over 600 for DPA1, and approximately 470 for DPB1. Roughly five DR-DQ haplotypes were handled as single units for association and clustering because linkage in the cohort was strong. Among a few hundred genotyped donors of the cohort, an average of around 240,000 unique TCR beta nucleotide sequences were sequenced per donor, 15% to 20% of them non-productive. Study-wide conclusions, independent of this receptor: In a later analysis, several top co-occurrence clusters were reported to appear linked to parvovirus B19, influenza, CMV and Epstein-Barr virus. At a false discovery rate of 0.05, a later analysis linked fewer than 20,000 TCR beta sequences to specific HLA alleles. This cohort had only TCR beta chains sequenced, and the lack of alpha or paired-chain data limited which features could be detected. The 87-base-pair reads could not distinguish some IMGT-functional V segments, including TRBV6-2 and TRBV6-3, so those segments were excluded. The presence/absence analyses assumed that sequencing depth was roughly uniform across donors, and that assumption may not be true. V-gene and J-gene trimming of TCR beta chains was associated with a missense DCLRE1C variant in a later genetic analysis, and the association was replicated in an independent cohort. In an earlier analysis of around 600 of the donors, most TCR beta V segments appeared in productive rearrangements about 90% or about 30% of the time, broadly matching IMGT annotations. According to the authors, the approach could potentially be generalized to other disease states and immunological phenotypes. For the cohort, immune exposure information was limited to CMV serostatus. A later analysis found that most CMV-associated TCR beta chains appeared HLA-restricted, with HLA associations seemingly driven largely by CMV exposure. Linkage disequilibrium might explain the correlated functional status among segregating V segments, but an unknown experimental factor could not be excluded. In a later analysis, HLA-associated TCR beta chains showed more clonal expansion and lower generation probabilities than non-associated chains that were equally common. A further reported finding was that TCR beta sequences accurately predicted the HLA-A and HLA-B alleles for most subjects in the first cohort. Across donors, most TCR sequences were observed very rarely, whereas some public TCRs were present in many individuals. HLA typing was unavailable for some donors at each locus, so association tests used only the typed subset. In a later genetic analysis, fewer N-insertions in productive TCRs were reported among donors in an Asian-associated ancestry cluster than the 666-donor mean. Assigning TCR associations to individual alleles was difficult when HLA alleles, especially DR and DQ, strongly co-occurred. A cluster of highly shared sequence variants was judged likely to be a technical artifact of the sequencing pipeline. In vitro tests confirmed that a few of the cytomegalovirus-associated TCR beta chains recognize cytomegalovirus antigens. A later analysis found that TCR association rates varied across HLA loci, with DRB1 alleles showing the most associated TCRs and HLA-C alleles the fewest. The earlier analysis of a few hundred of the donors excluded roughly 17 rarely observed V segments, including chromosome 9 orphons, because counts were too low. The study gave a list of more than 150 TCR beta chains associated with cytomegalovirus. In both the original and validation cohorts, the classifier was reported to diagnose cytomegalovirus status with high specificity and sensitivity.

Concerning this clone: The specificity of this receptor is unknown. The record has no base qualities; no much larger clone is one base away.

CDR1 and CDR2 (SEHNR, FQNEAQ) derive from the germline V gene (reference sequence). The CDR3 starts with the cysteine, ends with the phenylalanine, and has 15 residues. Only the CDR3 region is kept as DNA, spanning 45 bases read in frame from base 1. V is pared back by 2 bases and J by 6 bases, with 17 bases lying between the germline termini. The method was the immunoSEQ multiplex PCR assay. A mixture of 60 forward primers for TCR Vbeta segments and 13 reverse primers for TCR Jbeta segments was used in the multiplex PCR. A multiplex PCR assay on genomic DNA amplified the CDR3 region of rearranged TCR beta genes. Amplified TCR beta libraries were sequenced as 87-base-pair reads on the Illumina HiSeq System. The paper's data handling went like this. In a later analysis, tens of millions of unique TCR beta chains were counted across the approximately 620 repertoires, and roughly 10 million of these chains were shared by at least two donors. To remove PCR and sequencing errors, raw reads were error-corrected and collapsed into unique sequences using a nearest-neighbor algorithm that merged closely related sequences. Alignment of CDR3 sequences to IMGT reference sequences was used to assign V, D and J gene segments. Each retained sequence needed at least a six-nucleotide match to both a V gene segment and a J gene segment. A rearrangement was called productive if the CDR3 had no stop codons and remained in frame with V and J, and every other rearrangement was called non-productive. CDR3 was defined by IMGT convention, running from the second conserved V-encoded cysteine to the conserved J-encoded phenylalanine. The earlier analysis of about 500 of the donors excluded sequences that lacked an unambiguous match to a single V gene segment. In an earlier analysis of 450 to 750 of the donors, a V segment was called functional when productive rearrangements were above 56.7%, and segregating when the standard deviation between donors exceeded 5%. A statistical classification framework was built for diagnosing cytomegalovirus status from the catalog of TCR beta chain sequences. In a later analysis, V and J genes were assigned by comparing TCR nucleotide sequences against IMGT/GENE-DB human TR gene sequences. In a later analysis, CDR3 sequences and most-parsimonious VDJ recombination scenarios were assigned using the TCRdist pipeline. A later analysis defined each TCR beta chain by its CDR3 amino acid sequence plus V-gene family, and excluded reads lacking a unique V-gene family. To address suspected cross-contamination and a sequencing artifact, a later analysis removed roughly 580 highly shared, low-generation-probability nucleotide sequences. A later analysis calculated a clonal expansion index for each public chain from normalized within-repertoire ranks of inferred template counts. In a later analysis, generation probabilities were computed using a VDJ recombination model fitted to out-of-frame rearrangements, and the results were checked against IGoR. A later analysis scored TCR-TCR, TCR-HLA and TCR-CMV co-occurrence with hypergeometric tests, applying a repertoire-size bias correction to TCR pairs. In a later analysis, false discovery rates were estimated by permuting HLA or CMV assignments 20 times. In a later analysis, co-occurring TCRs were grouped using DBSCAN, with TCRdist sequence similarity added in when clustering inside HLA-allele-positive subsets. Repertoires with fewer than 30,000 or more than 120,000 public chains were left out of co-occurrence clustering, as were about 5 repertoires with anomalous nucleotide sharing. TCRdb provides this immuneACCESS table in a form limited to in-frame rearrangements. Some clones are lacking; in checked studies, under half of them reflect an unresolved V gene, and why the rest are absent is not known. For V, J and clone size, that table is used; D and trimming come from the DNA. The table for this sample lists approximately 170,000 clones; 79% of them were counted only once. The leading ten clones occupy about 2% of the sample.

In total, roughly 670 healthy bone marrow donors made up the cohort. At the time of sampling, every cohort member was nominally healthy, though immune exposures that went unrecorded were likely present. The donor was CMV seronegative and was included in the group of 352 seronegative cohort members. Every donor gave a peripheral blood sample, and the peripheral blood mononuclear cells from that sample were used for TCR beta sequencing. Genomic DNA was extracted from the blood cell samples with the Qiagen DNeasy Blood Extraction Kit. The V gene is TRBV7-9 and the J gene is TRBJ2-7, and TRBD1 may be the D gene, going by 6 matching bases. The origin of this receptor is a woman between 45 and 65 years old in good health and CMV-seronegative. The sample comprised PBMCs. The CDR3 has the sequence CASSLFGRGYGEQYF. The nucleotide sequence reads TGTGCCAGCAGCTTATTTGGCAGGGGATACGGCGAGCAGTACTTC.